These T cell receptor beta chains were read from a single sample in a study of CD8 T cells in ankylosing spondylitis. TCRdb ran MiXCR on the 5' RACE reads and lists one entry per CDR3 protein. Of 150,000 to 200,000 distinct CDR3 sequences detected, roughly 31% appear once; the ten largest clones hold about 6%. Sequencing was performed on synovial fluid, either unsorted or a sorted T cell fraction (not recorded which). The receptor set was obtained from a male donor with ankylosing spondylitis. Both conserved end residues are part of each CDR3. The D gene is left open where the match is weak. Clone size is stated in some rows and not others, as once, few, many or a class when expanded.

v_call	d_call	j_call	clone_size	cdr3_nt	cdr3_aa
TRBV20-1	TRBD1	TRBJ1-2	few	TGCAGTGCCATGGGACAGACTAACTATGGCTACACCTTC	CSAMGQTNYGYTF
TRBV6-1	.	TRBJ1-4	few	TGTGCCAGCAGTGAAGATTTAGGGAGAGATGAAAAACTGTTTTTT	CASSEDLGRDEKLFF
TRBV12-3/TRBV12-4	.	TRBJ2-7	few	TGTGCCAGCAGGAGGGACGGCACCTACGAGCAGTACTTC	CASRRDGTYEQYF
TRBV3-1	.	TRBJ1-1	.	TGTGCCAGCAGCCATGCAGCAGGGTCCCTTGGCACTGAAGCTTTCTTT	CASSHAAGSLGTEAFF
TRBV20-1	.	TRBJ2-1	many	TGCAGTGCCCTGGGGAATGAGCAGTTCTTC	CSALGNEQFF
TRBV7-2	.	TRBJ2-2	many	TGTGCCAGCAGCTTAGGGGTCTCGGCCCCCGCCACCGGGGAGCTGTTTTTT	CASSLGVSAPATGELFF
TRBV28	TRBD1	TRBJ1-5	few	TGTGCCAGCAGCTCCGGACAGGGAGGGTATCAGCCCCAGCATTTT	CASSSGQGGYQPQHF
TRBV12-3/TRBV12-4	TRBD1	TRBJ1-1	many	TGTGCCAGCAGACAGACAGGGAGTAACACTGAAGCTTTCTTT	CASRQTGSNTEAFF
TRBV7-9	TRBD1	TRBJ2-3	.	TGTGCCAGCAGCTTTGGGACAGGACTCACAGATACGCAGTATTTT	CASSFGTGLTDTQYF
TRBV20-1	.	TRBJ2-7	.	TGCAGTGCTAGAGATCAAGGCCCCTCCGGCTTAGAGCAGTACTTC	CSARDQGPSGLEQYF
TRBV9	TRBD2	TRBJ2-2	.	TGTGCCAGCAGCGTTCAAGCGGGAGGCAACGGGGAGCTGTTTTTT	CASSVQAGGNGELFF
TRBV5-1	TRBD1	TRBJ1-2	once	TGCGCCAGCAGCTTTGAACAGGGGGTTAACTATGGCTACACCTTC	CASSFEQGVNYGYTF
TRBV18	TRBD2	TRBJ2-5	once	TGTGCCAGCTCACCCCCCGGGAGCGGGGGCAAGACCCAGTACTTC	CASSPPGSGGKTQYF
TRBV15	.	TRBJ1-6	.	TGTGCCACCAACCTACCCGACCCGGGACACCATAATTCACCCCTCCACTTT	CATNLPDPGHHNSPLHF
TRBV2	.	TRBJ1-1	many	TGTGCCAGCAACCCTCAGTCTTCCTACACTGAAGCTTTCTTT	CASNPQSSYTEAFF
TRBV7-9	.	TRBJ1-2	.	TGTGCCAGCAGCTTAGGAGGGGAGGGTGGCGGCGGCTACACCTTC	CASSLGGEGGGGYTF
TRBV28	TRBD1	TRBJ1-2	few	TGTGCCAGCAGTTTCGCAGGGGGCGCGTTTCAGGATGGCTACACCTTC	CASSFAGGAFQDGYTF
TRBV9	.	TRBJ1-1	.	TGTGCCAGCAGCCCCAACCTCGGGATCGAAGCTTTCTTT	CASSPNLGIEAFF
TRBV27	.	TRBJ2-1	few	TGTGCCAGCTCGAAGGGGGGGGCCCTTTACAATGAGCAGTTCTTC	CASSKGGALYNEQFF
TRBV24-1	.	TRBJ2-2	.	TGTGCCACCAGTGATTTGGTCACCGGGGAGCTGTTTTTT	CATSDLVTGELFF
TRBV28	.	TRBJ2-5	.	TGTGCCAGCAGTTCCTCCTACGGATTTGGGTCTCTAGGAGAGACCCAGTACTTC	CASSSSYGFGSLGETQYF
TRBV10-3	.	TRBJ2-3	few	TGTGCCATCAGTGGTACACACAGGCCAGATACGCAGTATTTT	CAISGTHRPDTQYF
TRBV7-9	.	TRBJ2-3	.	TGTGCCAGCAGCTTAGCTAGCGGAAGCACAGATACGCAGTATTTT	CASSLASGSTDTQYF
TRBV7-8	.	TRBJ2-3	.	TGTGCCAGCAGCTTAGGTGGGATGGGCGGCCGCACAGATACGCAGTATTTT	CASSLGGMGGRTDTQYF
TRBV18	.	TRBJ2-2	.	TGTGCCAGCTCACCAACAGCGGGGACACACACCGGGGAGCTGTTTTTT	CASSPTAGTHTGELFF
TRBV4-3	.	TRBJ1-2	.	TGCGCCAGCAGCCAGGCCCTTCCCCGGTTTAACTATGGCTACACCTTC	CASSQALPRFNYGYTF
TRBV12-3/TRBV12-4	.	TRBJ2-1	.	TGTGCCAGCAGTTCCCGCCGCTCGGCTCGACCTGGCGTCCTATACAATGAGCAGTTCTTC	CASSSRRSARPGVLYNEQFF
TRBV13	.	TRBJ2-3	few	TGTGCCAGCAGCTTGAAGTGGACCACAGATACGCAGTATTTT	CASSLKWTTDTQYF